This passage covers 3 T cell receptor beta chains from one sample sequenced in a study of low-dose radiotherapy and immunotherapy resistance in tumors. cDNA synthesis used a TRAV/TRBV-specific primer set for both chains. With a V-primer adapter and a constant-region primer, TCRs were amplified for approximately 19 PCR cycles. TCRdb called the reads again in MiXCR, with one record for every CDR3 protein. The sample gives around 99,000 distinct CDR3 sequences, under 10% of which show up once; around 1% is in the top ten. Time point in this sample: before trial treatment. Sequencing was performed on PBMCs, taken before treatment. These TCRs come from a male donor with prostate cancer.

This clonotype was detected a few times. The rearrangement joins TRBV7-2 to TRBJ2-7; D is ambiguous. Germline CDR1 reads SGHTA; CDR2 reads FQGNSA. Trimming took off 5 bases at V and 1 base at J, with 12 bases between the two ends. The CDR3 is 14 residues long. The CDR3 coding sequence is TGTGCCAGCAGCAGACTCCAGAGATCCTACGAGCAGTACTTC. Protein sequence: CASSRLQRSYEQYF.

This clonotype was found many times. The chain recombines TRBV4-1 with TRBJ2-7, with 9 bases that match TRBD2. This CDR3 contains 17 residues. V trimming: 4 bases; J trimming: 0 bases; junction bases outside the gene matches: 10. Germline V gives CDR1 MGHRA, CDR2 YSYEKL. As DNA, the CDR3 is TGCGCCAGCAGCCCGTACTCCGGAGCGGGAGGCTCCTACGAGCAGTACTTC. Translated: CASSPYSGAGGSYEQYF.

This clonotype was found many times. V and J are TRBV27 and TRBJ2-2, with no clear D. The V gene's germline CDR1 is MNHEY and CDR2 SMNVEV (reference sequence). V was shortened by 2 bases and J by 1 base, with 5 bases between the two germline ends. CDR3 length: 14 amino acids. CDR3 in amino acids: CASSLILNTGELFF. CDR3 coding DNA: TGTGCCAGCAGTTTAATATTGAACACCGGGGAGCTGTTTTTT.